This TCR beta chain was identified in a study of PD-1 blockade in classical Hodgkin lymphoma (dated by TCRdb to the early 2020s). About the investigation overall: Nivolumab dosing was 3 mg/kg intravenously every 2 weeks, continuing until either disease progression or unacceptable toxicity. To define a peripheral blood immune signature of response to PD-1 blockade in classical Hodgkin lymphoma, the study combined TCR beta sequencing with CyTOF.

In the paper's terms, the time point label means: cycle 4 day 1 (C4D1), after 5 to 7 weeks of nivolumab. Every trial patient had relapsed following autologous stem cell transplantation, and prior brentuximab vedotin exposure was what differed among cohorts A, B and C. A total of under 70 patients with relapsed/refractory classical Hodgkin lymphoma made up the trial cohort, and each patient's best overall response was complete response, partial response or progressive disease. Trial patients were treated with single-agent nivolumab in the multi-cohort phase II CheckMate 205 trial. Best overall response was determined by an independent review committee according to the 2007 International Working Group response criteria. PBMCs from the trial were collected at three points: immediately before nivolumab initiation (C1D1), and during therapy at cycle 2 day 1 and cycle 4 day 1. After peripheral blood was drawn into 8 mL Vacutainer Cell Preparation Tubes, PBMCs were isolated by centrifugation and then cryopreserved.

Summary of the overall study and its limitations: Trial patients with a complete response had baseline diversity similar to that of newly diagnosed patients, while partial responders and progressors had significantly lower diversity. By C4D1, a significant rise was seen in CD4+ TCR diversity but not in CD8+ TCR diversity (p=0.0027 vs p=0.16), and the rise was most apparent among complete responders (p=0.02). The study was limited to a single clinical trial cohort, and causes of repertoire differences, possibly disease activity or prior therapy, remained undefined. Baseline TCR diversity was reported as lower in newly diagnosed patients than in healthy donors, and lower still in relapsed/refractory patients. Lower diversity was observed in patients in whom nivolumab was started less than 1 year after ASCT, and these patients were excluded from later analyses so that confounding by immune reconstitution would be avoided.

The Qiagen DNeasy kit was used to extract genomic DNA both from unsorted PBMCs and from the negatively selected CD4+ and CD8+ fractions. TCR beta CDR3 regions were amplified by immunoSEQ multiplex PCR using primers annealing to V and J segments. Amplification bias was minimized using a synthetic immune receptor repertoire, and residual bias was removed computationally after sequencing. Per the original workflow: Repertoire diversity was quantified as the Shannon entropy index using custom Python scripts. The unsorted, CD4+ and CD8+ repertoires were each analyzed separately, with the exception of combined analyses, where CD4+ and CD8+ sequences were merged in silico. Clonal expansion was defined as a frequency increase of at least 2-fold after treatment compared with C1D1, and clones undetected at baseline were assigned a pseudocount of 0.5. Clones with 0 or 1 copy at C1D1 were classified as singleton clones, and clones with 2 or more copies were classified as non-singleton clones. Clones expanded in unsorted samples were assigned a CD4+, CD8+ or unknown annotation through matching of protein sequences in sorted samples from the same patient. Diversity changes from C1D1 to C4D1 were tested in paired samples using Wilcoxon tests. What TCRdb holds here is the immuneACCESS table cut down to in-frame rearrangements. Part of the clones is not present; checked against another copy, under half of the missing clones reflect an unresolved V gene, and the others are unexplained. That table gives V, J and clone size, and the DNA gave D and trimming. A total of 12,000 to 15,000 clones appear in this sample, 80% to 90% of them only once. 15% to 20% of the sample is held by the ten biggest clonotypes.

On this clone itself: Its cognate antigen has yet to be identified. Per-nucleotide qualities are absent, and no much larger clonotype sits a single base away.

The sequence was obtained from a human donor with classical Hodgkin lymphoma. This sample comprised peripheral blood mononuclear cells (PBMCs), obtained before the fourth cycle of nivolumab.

The nucleotides are TGTGCCAGCTCACAGGAGACAGGGTCGACCTTC. Its protein product is CASSQETGSTF. Here the chain combines TRBV18 and TRBJ1-2; TRBD1 fits 7 bases in the junction. CDR1 and CDR2, per the germline V gene, are KGHSH and LQKENI. V is trimmed back by 4 bases and J by 14 bases, and the junction contains 7 bases that no gene match accounts for. The CDR3 starts with the cysteine, ends with the phenylalanine, and has 11 residues. Solely the CDR3 DNA is kept, with 33 bases framed from the first base.